The 14 T cell receptor beta chains listed next were all sequenced from one sample in a study of T cells after yellow fever vaccination. Each CDR3 protein gets one entry after TCRdb re-called the 5' RACE reads with MiXCR. The data show 250,000 or so distinct CDR3 sequences, less than 7.5% seen once. The sample here was CD4+ T cells sorted from PBMCs, taken on the day of the yellow fever booster vaccination. The receptor source for this set is a man aged 25-40 years who received the YFV17D yellow fever vaccine.

This clonotype was detected ten times or more. The chain has TRBV20-1 and TRBJ2-1, with D possibly being TRBD2 (7 bases). Trimming took 5 bases from V and 4 from J, leaving 21 bases between them. Per germline, CDR1 DFQATT and CDR2 SNEGSKA (reference sequence). This CDR3 is 16 amino acids long. The CDR3 DNA follows: TGCAGTGCTTCAAAGGGGGGCGGGAGACGGTACAATGAGCAGTTCTTC. As protein: CSASKGGGRRYNEQFF.

Ten or more counts support this clonotype. This chain's CDR3 is CASSPLGYQETQYF. Written as DNA, the CDR3 is TGTGCCAGCAGCCCACTGGGATACCAAGAGACCCAGTACTTC. The rearrangement joins TRBV7-2 to TRBJ2-5, with D unresolved. Looked up from germline, CDR1 is SGHTA and CDR2 is FQGNSA. V lost 5 bases, J lost 0 bases, and 10 bases lay in between. The CDR3 runs 14 residues.

This clonotype was detected many times. The chain uses TRBV7-9 and TRBJ2-1; D perhaps matches TRBD1 (5 bases). The V end was cut by 5 bases, the J end by 0 bases, with 14 bases between. Germline values: CDR1 SEHNR, CDR2 FQNEAQ (reference sequence). The CDR3 spans 16 residues. CDR3 sequence: CASSQTRDSSYNEQFF. The CDR3 DNA follows: TGTGCCAGCAGCCAAACCAGGGATAGCTCCTACAATGAGCAGTTCTTC.

This clonotype appeared many times. This chain joins TRBV7-2 and TRBJ2-1, with D possibly TRBD2 on 5 matching bases. The CDR3 is 16 residues long. CDR1 and CDR2 (germline): SGHTA, FQGNSA. Trimming pared 0 bases from V and 0 bases from J, leaving 9 bases between. The CDR3 loop is CASSLAGRDSYNEQFF. DNA for the CDR3: TGTGCCAGCAGCTTAGCGGGGAGAGACTCCTACAATGAGCAGTTCTTC.

This clonotype was seen a handful of times. This sequence joins TRBV5-4 and TRBJ1-2; no reliable D call. V was trimmed by 2 bases and J by 0 bases, leaving 8 bases between them. Germline lookup yields CDR1 SGHNT and CDR2 YYREEE (reference sequence). This CDR3 is built from 14 residues. The CDR3 coding sequence is TGTGCCAGCAGCTTAAAATTAGCTAACTATGGCTACACCTTC. This sequence encodes CASSLKLANYGYTF.

This clonotype showed up just a few times. J is TRBJ2-1 and V is TRBV2, with no clear D. Germline V gene sequence: CDR1 SNHLY, CDR2 FYNNEI. The CDR3 has 13 residues. V shed 6 bases and J shed 4 bases, with 10 bases lying between them. CDR3 residues: CASSPLRYNEQFF. The CDR3 DNA follows: TGTGCCAGCAGCCCCCTTAGATACAATGAGCAGTTCTTC.

This clonotype was counted ten times or more. This chain uses TRBV24-1 with TRBJ2-5; tentatively, D is TRBD1 (6 bases). The V gene's germline CDR1 is KGHDR and CDR2 SFDVKD. V lost 9 bases and J 4 bases, leaving 20 bases between the germline ends. The CDR3 extends over 15 amino acids. CDR3 in amino acids: CATGSSDRIGETQYF. The CDR3 DNA is TGTGCCACCGGATCTTCTGACAGGATCGGAGAGACCCAGTACTTC.

In this sample, this clonotype turned up many times. The chain carries TRBV12-3 or TRBV12-4 and TRBJ2-1; maybe TRBD1 (5 bases). Trimming took off 8 bases at V and 8 bases at J, with 19 bases between the two ends. The length of the CDR3 is 14 residues. CDR3 in amino acids: CASSDGHMSYEQFF. The CDR3 DNA sequence: TGTGCCAGCTCCGACGGACATATGTCCTATGAGCAGTTCTTC.

The chain employs TRBV10-3 and TRBJ2-3, with 9 bases fitting TRBD2. Per the germline V gene, CDR1 is ENHRY and CDR2 is SYGVKD. The junction had 11 bases not matched to a gene; V was cut back by 10 bases and J by 6 bases. The CDR3 consists of 14 residues. This chain's CDR3 is CATHISGRPDTQYF. CDR3 in DNA: TGTGCCACCCATATTAGCGGGAGACCCGATACGCAGTATTTT.

This clonotype was detected only a few times. The chain is built from TRBV6-5 and TRBJ2-5; D is tentatively TRBD1 or TRBD2 (5 bases each). CDR1 and CDR2 (germline): MNHEY, SVGAGI. Trimming left V 6 bases short and J 9 bases short, with 17 bases between. CDR3 length: 13 residues. As DNA, the CDR3 is TGTGCCAGCAGATACGGGGTCCAAGGGGCCCAGTACTTC. The encoded protein is CASRYGVQGAQYF.

In this sample, this clonotype turned up many times. The J gene is TRBJ2-1, the V gene TRBV10-3; D call uncertain. The CDR3 consists of 14 residues. V dropped 9 bases and J dropped 5 bases, with 17 bases sitting between them. Germline lookup yields CDR1 ENHRY and CDR2 SYGVKD. CDR3 in DNA: TGTGCCATAAGTCCTGCCCGTGGTAACAATGAGCAGTTCTTC. Translated: CAISPARGNNEQFF.

The chain links TRBV20-1 to TRBJ1-5; 7 bases are a match to TRBD1. Germline values: CDR1 DFQATT, CDR2 SNEGSKA (reference sequence). This CDR3 has 14 residues. CDR3 protein: CSVGGRRSHQPQHF. CDR3 DNA sequence: TGCAGCGTAGGGGGCAGGCGGTCTCATCAGCCCCAGCATTTT.

This chain links TRBV7-2 with TRBJ2-5; tentative D call: TRBD2 (5 bases). Per germline, CDR1 SGHTA and CDR2 FQGNSA. V was shortened by 1 base and J by 5 bases, with 14 bases between the two germline ends. The CDR3 runs 15 residues. The CDR3 sequence: CASSLGSGGGETQYF. The CDR3 DNA reads as TGTGCCAGCAGCTTAGGATCAGGCGGCGGGGAGACCCAGTACTTC.

This rearrangement joins TRBV11-2 to TRBJ2-1; D perhaps matches TRBD1 (6 bases). The CDR3 has 13 amino acids. Germline loops: CDR1 SGHAT, CDR2 FQNNGV. Trimming took 1 base from V and 5 from J, leaving 6 bases between them. This chain's CDR3 is CASSLGTDNEQFF. CDR3 DNA: TGTGCCAGCAGCTTAGGGACAGACAATGAGCAGTTCTTC.